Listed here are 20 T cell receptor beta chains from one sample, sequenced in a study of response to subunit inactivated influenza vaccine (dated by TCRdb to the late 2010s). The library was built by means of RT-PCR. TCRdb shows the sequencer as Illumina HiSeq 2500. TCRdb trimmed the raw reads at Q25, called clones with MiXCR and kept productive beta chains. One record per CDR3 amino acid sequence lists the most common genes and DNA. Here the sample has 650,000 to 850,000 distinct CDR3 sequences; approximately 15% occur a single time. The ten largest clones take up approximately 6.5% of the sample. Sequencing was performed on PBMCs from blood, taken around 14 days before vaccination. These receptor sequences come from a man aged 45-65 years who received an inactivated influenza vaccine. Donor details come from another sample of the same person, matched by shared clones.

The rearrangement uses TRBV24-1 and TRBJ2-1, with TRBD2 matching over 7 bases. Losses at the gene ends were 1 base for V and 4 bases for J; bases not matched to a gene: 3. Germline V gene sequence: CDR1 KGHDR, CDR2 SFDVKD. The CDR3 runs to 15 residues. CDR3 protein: CATSDLSGGYNEQFF. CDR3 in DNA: TGTGCCACCAGTGATTTATCGGGGGGATACAATGAGCAGTTCTTC.

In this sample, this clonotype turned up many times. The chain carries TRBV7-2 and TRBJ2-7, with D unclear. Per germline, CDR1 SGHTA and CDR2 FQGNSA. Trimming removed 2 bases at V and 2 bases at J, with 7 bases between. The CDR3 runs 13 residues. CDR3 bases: TGTGCCAGCAGCTTACTAGGAACCTACGAGCAGTACTTC. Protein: CASSLLGTYEQYF.

The CDR3 DNA reads as TGTGCCAGCAGCCCCCCGTGGGGCAAAAACATTCAGTACTTC. Encoded protein: CASSPPWGKNIQYF. The genes are TRBV7-9 and TRBJ2-4; the D is unclear. Germline values: CDR1 SEHNR, CDR2 FQNEAQ (reference sequence). The CDR3 extends over 14 amino acids. The germline V and J ends were trimmed by 5 bases and 3 bases, with 11 bases remaining between them.

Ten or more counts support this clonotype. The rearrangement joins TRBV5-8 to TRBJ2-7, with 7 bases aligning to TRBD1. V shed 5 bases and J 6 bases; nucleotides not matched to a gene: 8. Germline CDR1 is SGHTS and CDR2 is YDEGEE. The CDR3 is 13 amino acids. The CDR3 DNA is TGTGCCAGCAGTCAGGGGGTACTTCGCGAGCAGTACTTC. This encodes CASSQGVLREQYF.

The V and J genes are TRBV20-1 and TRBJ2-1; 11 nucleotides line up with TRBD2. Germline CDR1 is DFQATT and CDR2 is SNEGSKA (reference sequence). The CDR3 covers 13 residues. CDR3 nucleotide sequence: TGCAGGGGGGGACTAGCGGCCTCCAATGAGCAGTTCTTC. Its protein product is CRGGLAASNEQFF.

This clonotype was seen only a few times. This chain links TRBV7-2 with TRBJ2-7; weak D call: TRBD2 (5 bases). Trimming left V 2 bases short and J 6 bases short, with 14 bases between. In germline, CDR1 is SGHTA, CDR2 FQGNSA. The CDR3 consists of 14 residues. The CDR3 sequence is CASSLMADYGEQYF. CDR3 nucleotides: TGTGCCAGCAGCTTAATGGCCGACTACGGCGAGCAGTACTTC.

CDR3 coding DNA: TGTGCCAGCAGCTTAATCGCTGGGACAGCGGCCGGGGAGCTGTTTTTT. It codes for CASSLIAGTAAGELFF. The rearrangement joins TRBV7-6 to TRBJ2-2, with 7 bases lining up with TRBD1. Germline values: CDR1 SGHVS, CDR2 FNYEAQ. Losses at the gene ends were 2 bases for V and 6 bases for J; bases not matched to a gene: 9. This CDR3 contains 16 residues.

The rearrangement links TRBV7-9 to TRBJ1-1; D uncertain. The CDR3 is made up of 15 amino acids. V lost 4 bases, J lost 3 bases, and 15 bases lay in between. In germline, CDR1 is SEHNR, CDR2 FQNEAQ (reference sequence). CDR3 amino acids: CASSSARLRDTEAFF. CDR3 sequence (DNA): TGTGCCAGCAGCTCAGCCCGGCTTCGGGACACTGAAGCTTTCTTT.

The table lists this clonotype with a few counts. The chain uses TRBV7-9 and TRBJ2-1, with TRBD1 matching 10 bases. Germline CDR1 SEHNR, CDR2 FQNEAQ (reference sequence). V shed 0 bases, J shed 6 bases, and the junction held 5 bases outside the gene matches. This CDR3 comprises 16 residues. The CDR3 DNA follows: TGTGCCAGCAGCTTAGCGCTGAGGACAGGGGGCAATGAGCAGTTCTTC. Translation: CASSLALRTGGNEQFF.

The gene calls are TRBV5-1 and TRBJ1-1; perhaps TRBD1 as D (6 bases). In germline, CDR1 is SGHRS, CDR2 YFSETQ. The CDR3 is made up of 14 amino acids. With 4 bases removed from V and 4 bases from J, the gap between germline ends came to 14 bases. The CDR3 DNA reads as TGCGCCAGCAGCCCTTATGGACAGTCCACTGAAGCTTTCTTT. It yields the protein CASSPYGQSTEAFF.

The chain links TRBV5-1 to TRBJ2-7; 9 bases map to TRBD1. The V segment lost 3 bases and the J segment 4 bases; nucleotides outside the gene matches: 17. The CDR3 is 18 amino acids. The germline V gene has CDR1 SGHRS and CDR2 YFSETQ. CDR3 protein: CASSSGGVGTGRLYEQYF. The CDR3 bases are TGCGCCAGCAGCTCGGGCGGTGTGGGGACAGGGAGGCTTTACGAGCAGTACTTC.

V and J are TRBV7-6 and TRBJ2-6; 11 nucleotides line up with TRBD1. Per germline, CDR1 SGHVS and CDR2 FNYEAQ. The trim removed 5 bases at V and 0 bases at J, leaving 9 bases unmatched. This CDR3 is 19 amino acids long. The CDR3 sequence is CASSPWGTGGFSGANVLTF. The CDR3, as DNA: TGTGCCAGCAGCCCCTGGGGGACAGGGGGTTTCTCTGGGGCCAACGTCCTGACTTTC.

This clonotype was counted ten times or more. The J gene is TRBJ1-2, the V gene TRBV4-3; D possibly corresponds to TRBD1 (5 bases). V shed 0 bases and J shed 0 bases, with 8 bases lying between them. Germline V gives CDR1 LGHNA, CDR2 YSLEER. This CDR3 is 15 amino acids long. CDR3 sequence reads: CASSQDDRANYGYTF. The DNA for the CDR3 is TGCGCCAGCAGCCAAGACGACAGAGCTAACTATGGCTACACCTTC.

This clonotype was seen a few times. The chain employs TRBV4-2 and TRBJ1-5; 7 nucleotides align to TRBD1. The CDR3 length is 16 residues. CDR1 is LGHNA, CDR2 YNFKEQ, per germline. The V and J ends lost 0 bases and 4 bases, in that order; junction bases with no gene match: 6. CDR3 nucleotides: TGTGCCAGCAGCCAAGATCCCCAGGGACAGAATCAGCCCCAGCATTTT. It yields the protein CASSQDPQGQNQPQHF.

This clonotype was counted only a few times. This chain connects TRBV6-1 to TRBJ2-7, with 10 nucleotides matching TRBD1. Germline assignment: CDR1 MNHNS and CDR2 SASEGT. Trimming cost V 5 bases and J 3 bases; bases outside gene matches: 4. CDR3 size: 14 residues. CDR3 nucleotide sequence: TGTGCCAGCAGTCGTCGGACAGGGGGCTACGAGCAGTACTTC. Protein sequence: CASSRRTGGYEQYF.

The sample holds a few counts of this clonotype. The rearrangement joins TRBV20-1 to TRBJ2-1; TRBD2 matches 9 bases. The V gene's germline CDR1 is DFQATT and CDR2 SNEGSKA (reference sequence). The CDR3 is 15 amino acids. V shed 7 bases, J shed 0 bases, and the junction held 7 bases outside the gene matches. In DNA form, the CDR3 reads TGCAGTGTTCCTAGCGGGGCGAGCTCCTACAATGAGCAGTTCTTC. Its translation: CSVPSGASSYNEQFF.

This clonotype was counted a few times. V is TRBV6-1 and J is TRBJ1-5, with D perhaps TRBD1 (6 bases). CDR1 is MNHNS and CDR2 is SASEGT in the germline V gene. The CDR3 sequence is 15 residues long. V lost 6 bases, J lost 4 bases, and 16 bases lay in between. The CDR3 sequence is CASSLRPGENQPQHF. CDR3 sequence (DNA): TGTGCCAGCAGCTTGCGACCAGGGGAAAATCAGCCCCAGCATTTT.

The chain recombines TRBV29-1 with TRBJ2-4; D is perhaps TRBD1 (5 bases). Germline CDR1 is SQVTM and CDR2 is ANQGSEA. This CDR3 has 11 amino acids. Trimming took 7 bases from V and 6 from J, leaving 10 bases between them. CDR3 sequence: CSAWQGNIQYF. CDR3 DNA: TGCAGCGCTTGGCAGGGAAACATTCAGTACTTC.

The CDR3 here is CASTLSGPSSYNEQFF. DNA for the CDR3: TGTGCCAGCACCCTCAGCGGTCCTAGCTCCTACAATGAGCAGTTCTTC. The chain carries TRBV6-2 or TRBV6-3 and TRBJ2-1; perhaps TRBD2 as D (5 bases). With 7 bases removed from V and 0 bases from J, the gap between germline ends came to 16 bases. The germline CDR1 and CDR2 sequences are MNHEY and SVGEGT. The CDR3 has 16 amino acids.

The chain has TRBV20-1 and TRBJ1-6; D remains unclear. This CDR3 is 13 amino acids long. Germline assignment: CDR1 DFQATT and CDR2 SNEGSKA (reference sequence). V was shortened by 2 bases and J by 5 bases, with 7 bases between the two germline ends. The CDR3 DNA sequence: TGCAGTGCTAGACGCGGTAATAATTCACCCCTCCACTTT. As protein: CSARRGNNSPLHF.